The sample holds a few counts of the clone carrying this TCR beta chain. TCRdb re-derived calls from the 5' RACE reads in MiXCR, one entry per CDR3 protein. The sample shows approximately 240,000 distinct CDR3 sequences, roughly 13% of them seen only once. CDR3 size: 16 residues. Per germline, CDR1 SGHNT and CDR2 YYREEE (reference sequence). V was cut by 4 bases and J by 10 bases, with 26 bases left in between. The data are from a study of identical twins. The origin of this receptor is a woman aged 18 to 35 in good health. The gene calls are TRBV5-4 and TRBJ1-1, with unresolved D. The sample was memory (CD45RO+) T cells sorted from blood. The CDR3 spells CASSPTTDLRGRVAFF. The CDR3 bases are TGTGCCAGCAGCCCAACTACGGACCTCAGAGGACGCGTAGCTTTCTTT.